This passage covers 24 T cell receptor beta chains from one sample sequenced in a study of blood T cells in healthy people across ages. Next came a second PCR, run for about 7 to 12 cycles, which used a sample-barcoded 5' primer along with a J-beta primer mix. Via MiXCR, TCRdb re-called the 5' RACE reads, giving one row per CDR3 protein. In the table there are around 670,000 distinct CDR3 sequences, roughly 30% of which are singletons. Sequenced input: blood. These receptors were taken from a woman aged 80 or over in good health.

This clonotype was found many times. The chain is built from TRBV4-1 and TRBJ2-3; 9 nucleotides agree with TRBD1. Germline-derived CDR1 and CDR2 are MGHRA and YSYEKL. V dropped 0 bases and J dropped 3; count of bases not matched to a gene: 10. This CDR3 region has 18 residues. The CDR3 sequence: CASSQEDRGTIGTDTQYF. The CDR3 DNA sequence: TGCGCCAGCAGCCAAGAGGACAGGGGTACAATCGGAACAGATACGCAGTATTTT.

The chain's CDR3 is CATSRDWEAMVQYF. The CDR3 DNA reads TGTGCCACCAGCAGAGATTGGGAGGCTATGGTGCAGTACTTC. This chain uses TRBV15 with TRBJ2-7; tentative D call: TRBD2 (6 bases). The CDR3 extends over 14 amino acids. Germline-derived CDR1 and CDR2 are LNHNV and YYDKDF (reference sequence). V lost 0 bases, J lost 9 bases, and 15 bases lay in between.

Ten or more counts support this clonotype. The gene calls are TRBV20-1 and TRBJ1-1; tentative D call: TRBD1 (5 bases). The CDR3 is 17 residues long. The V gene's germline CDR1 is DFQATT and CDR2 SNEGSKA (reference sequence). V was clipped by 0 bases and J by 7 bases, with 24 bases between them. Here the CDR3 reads CSARELLGTARSGEAFF. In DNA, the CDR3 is TGCAGTGCTAGAGAACTACTAGGGACCGCCCGTTCGGGTGAAGCTTTCTTT.

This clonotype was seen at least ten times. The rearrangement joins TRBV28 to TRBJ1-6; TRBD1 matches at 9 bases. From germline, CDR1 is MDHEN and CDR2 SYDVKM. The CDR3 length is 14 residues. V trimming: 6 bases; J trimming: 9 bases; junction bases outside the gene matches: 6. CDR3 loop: CASRGTGWTSPLHF. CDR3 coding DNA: TGTGCCAGCAGGGGGACAGGGTGGACTTCACCCCTCCACTTT.

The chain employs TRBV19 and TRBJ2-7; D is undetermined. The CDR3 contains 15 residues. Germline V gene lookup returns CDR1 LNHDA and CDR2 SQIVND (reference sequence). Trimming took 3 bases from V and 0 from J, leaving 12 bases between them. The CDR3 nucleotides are TGTGCCAGTAGTATCGGCAGATCCAGCTCCTACGAGCAGTACTTC. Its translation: CASSIGRSSSYEQYF.

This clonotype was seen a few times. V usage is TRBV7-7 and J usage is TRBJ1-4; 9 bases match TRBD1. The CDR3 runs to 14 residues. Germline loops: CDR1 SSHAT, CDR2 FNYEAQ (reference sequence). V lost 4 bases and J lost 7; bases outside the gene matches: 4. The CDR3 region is CASSSDRGSEKLFF. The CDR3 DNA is TGTGCCAGCAGCTCGGACAGGGGAAGTGAAAAACTGTTTTTT.

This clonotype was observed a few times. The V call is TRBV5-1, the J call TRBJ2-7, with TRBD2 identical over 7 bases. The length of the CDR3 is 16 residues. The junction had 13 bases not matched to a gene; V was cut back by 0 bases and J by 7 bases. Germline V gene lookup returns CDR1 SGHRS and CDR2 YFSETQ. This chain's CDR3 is CASSLEGGASYNEQYF. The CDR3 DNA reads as TGCGCCAGCAGCTTGGAGGGAGGGGCCTCCTACAATGAGCAGTACTTC. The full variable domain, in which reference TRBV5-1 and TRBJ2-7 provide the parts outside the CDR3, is KAGVTQTPRYLIKTRGQQVTLSCSPISGHRSVSWYQQTPGQGLQFLFEYFSETQRNKGNFPGRFSGRQFSNSRSEMNVSTLELGDSALYLCASSLEGGASYNEQYFGPGTRLTVT.

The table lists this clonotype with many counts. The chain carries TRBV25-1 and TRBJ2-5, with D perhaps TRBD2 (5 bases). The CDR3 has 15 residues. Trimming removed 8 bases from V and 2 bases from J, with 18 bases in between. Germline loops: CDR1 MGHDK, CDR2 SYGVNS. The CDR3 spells CASVRMKLVQETQYF. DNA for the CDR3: TGTGCCAGCGTCCGTATGAAACTAGTTCAAGAGACCCAGTACTTC. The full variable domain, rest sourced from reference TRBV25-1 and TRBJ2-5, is EADIYQTPRYLVIGTGKKITLECSQTMGHDKMYWYQQDPGMELHLIHYSYGVNSTEKGDLSSESTVSRIRTEHFPLTLESARPSHTSQYLCASVRMKLVQETQYFGPGTRLLVL.

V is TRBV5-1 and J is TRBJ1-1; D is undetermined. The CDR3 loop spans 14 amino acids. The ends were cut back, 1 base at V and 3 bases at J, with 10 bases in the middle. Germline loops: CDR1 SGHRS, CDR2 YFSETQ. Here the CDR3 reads CASSLSGVDTEAFF. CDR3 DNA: TGCGCCAGCAGCTTGTCTGGGGTGGACACTGAAGCTTTCTTT.

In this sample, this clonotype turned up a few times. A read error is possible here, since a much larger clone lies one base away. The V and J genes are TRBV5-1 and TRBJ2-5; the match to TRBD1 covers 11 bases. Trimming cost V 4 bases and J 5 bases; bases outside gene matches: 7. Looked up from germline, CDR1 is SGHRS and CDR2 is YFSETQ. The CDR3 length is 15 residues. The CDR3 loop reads CASSVSGTGGETQYF. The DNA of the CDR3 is TGCGCCAGCAGCGTATCCGGGACAGGGGGGGAGACCCAGTACTTC.

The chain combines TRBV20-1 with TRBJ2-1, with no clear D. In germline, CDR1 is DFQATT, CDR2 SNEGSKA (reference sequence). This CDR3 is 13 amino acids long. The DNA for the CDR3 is TGCGGCACACGAGATAACTCCTACAATGAGCAGTTCTTC. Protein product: CGTRDNSYNEQFF.

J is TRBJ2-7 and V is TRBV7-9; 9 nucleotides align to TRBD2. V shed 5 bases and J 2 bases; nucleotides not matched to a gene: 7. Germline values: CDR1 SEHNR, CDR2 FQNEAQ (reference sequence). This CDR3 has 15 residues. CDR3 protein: CASSQSGGLTYEQYF. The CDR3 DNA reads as TGTGCCAGCAGCCAGAGCGGGGGGCTGACCTACGAGCAGTACTTC. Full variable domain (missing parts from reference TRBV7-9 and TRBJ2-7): DTGVSQNPRHKITKRGQNVTFRCDPISEHNRLYWYRQTLGQGPEFLTYFQNEAQLEKSRLLSDRFSAERPKGSFSTLEIQRTEQGDSAMYLCASSQSGGLTYEQYFGPGTRLTVT.

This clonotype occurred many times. CDR3 amino acids: CASSHGSGGSTDTQYF. The CDR3 region has the DNA TGTGCCAGCAGCCATGGTAGCGGGGGGTCCACAGATACGCAGTATTTT. J is TRBJ2-3 and V is TRBV4-2; TRBD2 aligns across 10 bases. The CDR3 consists of 16 residues. Germline values: CDR1 LGHNA, CDR2 YNFKEQ. V shed 3 bases, J shed 2 bases, and the junction held 5 bases outside the gene matches.

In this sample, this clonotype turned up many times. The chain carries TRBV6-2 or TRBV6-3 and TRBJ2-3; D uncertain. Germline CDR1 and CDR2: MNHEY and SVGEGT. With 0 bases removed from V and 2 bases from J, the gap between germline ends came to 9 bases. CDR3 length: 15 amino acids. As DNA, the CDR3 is TGTGCCAGCAGTTACTCGGCCGTATACACAGATACGCAGTATTTT. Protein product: CASSYSAVYTDTQYF.

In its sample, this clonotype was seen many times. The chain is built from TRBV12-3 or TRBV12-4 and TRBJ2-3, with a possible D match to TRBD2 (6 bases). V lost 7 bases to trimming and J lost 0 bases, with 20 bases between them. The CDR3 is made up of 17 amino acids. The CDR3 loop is CASTLTRKSTSTDTQYF. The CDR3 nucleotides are TGTGCCAGCACTTTGACTAGAAAGAGTACTAGCACAGATACGCAGTATTTT.

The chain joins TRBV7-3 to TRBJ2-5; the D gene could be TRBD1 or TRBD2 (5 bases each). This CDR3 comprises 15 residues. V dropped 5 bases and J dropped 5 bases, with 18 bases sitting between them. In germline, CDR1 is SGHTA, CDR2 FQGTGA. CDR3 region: CASSPTKVGPETQYF. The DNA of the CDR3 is TGTGCCAGCAGCCCGACGAAAGTGGGACCCGAGACCCAGTACTTC.

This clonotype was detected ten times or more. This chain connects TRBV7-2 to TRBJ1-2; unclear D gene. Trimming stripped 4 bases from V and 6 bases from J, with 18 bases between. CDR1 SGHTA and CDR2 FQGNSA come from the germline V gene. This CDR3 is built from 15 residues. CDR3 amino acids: CASSSPHKGWDGYTF. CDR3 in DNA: TGTGCCAGCAGCTCCCCCCATAAAGGGTGGGATGGCTACACCTTC.

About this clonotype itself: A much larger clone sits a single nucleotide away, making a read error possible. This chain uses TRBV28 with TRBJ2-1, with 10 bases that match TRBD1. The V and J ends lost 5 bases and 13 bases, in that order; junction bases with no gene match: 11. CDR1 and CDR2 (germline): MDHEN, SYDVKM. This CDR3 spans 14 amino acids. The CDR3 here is CASSPGTGDATQFF. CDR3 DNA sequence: TGTGCCAGCAGTCCCGGGACAGGGGATGCGACCCAGTTCTTC.

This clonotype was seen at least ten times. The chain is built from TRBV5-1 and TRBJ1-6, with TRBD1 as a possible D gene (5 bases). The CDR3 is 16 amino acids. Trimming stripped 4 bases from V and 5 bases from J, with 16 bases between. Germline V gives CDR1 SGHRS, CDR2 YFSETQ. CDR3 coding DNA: TGCGCCAGCAGCCGTAGGGGTGTAACAGATAATTCACCCCTCCACTTT. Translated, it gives CASSRRGVTDNSPLHF. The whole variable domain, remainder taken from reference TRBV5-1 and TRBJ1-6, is KAGVTQTPRYLIKTRGQQVTLSCSPISGHRSVSWYQQTPGQGLQFLFEYFSETQRNKGNFPGRFSGRQFSNSRSEMNVSTLELGDSALYLCASSRRGVTDNSPLHFGNGTRLTVT.

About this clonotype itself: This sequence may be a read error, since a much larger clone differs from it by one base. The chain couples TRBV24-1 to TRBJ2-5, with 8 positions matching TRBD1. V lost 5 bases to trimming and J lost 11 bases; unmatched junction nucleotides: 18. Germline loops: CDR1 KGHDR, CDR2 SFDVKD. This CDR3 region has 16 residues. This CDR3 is CATSAKQGGTYNEQYF. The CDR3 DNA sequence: TGTGCCACCAGTGCAAAACAGGGGGGCACCTACAATGAGCAGTACTTC.

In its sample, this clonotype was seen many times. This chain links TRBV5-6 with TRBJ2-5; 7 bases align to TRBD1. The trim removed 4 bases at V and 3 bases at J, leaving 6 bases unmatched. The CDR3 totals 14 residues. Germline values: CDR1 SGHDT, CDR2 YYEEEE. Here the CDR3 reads CASSASGTEETQYF. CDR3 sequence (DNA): TGTGCCAGCAGCGCCTCCGGGACAGAAGAGACCCAGTACTTC.

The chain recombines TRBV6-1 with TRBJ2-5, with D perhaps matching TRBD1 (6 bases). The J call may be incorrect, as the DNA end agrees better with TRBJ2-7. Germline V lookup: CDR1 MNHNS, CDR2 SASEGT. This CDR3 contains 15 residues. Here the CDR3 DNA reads TGTGCCAGCAGCCAAACAGGGCAACGTGCCTACGAGCAGTACTTC. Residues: CASSQTGQRAYEQYF.

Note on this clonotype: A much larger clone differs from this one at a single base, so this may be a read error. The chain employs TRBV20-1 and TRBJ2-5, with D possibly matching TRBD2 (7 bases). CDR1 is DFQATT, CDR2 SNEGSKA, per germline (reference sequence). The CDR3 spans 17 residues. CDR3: CSARGDKRGKLQGTQYF. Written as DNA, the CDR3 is TGCAGTGCTAGAGGGGACAAGCGGGGCAAACTTCAAGGGACCCAGTACTTC.

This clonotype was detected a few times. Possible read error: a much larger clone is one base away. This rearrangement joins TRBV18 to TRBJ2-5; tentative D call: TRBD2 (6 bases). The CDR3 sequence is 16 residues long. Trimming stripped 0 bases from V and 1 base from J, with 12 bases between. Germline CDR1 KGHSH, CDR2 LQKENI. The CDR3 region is CASSPPVVSGQETQYF. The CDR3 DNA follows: TGTGCCAGCTCACCACCGGTGGTTAGCGGCCAAGAGACCCAGTACTTC.